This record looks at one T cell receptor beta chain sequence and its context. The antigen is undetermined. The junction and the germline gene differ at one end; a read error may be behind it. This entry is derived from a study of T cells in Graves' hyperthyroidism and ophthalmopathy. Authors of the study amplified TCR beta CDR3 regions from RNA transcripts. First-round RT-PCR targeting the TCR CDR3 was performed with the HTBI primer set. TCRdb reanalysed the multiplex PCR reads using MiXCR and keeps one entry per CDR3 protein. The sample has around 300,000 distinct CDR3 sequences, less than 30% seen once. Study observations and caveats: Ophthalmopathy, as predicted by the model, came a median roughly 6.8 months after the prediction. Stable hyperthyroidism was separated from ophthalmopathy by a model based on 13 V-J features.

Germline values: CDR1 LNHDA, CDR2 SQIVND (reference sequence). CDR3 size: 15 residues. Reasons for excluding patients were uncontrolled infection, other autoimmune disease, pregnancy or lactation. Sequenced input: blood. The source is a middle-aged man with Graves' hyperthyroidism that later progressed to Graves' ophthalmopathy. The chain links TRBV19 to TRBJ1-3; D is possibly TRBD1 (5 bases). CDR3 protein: CASGIAGALGNTIYF. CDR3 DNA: TGTGCCAGTGGTATAGCCGGGGCGCTTGGAAACACCATATATTTT.